This T cell receptor beta chain was obtained from a study of human T cells and chemical hapten exposure. In the study overall: Upper back patch tests used 0.01% DPC, scored after 6 days. Findings and limits, study-wide: The number of TCRs above 1 in 1000 frequency did not change after DPC sensitization. Expanded TCRs formed significantly more large CDR3 similarity clusters than controls.

This clonotype was seen only a few times. Its matching antigen is unknown. One entry per CDR3 protein results from TCRdb running MiXCR on the RACE reads. The sample has roughly 88,000 distinct CDR3 sequences, roughly 8.8% seen once. Documented time point: pre-sensitization, week 0. Treatment of the sample: therapeutic diphenylcyclopropenone sensitization with weekly scalp DPC. The TCR comes from a woman aged 40-49 years with alopecia areata. Some clones in this sample may be carry-over from other donors' samples. The sample consisted of whole blood, taken in connection with sensitization to the hapten diphenylcyclopropenone (DPC).

DNA of the CDR3: TGTGCCAGCAGCTCCAGACAGGGCGAAAACTATGGCTACACCTTC. Its protein product is CASSSRQGENYGYTF. This rearrangement joins TRBV7-2 to TRBJ1-2; 7 bases match TRBD1. Per germline, CDR1 SGHTA and CDR2 FQGNSA. The CDR3 consists of 15 residues. The V gene end was trimmed by 4 bases and the J gene end by 2 bases; junction bases not matched to a gene: 7.